The clone carrying this TCR beta chain occurred many times. This specimen belongs to a study of spatial heterogeneity in lung cancer. Study overall: Available follow-up PBMC samples, collected a median of roughly two years post-resection, were sequenced. Unique TCR and UMI combinations averaged more than ten appearances each in raw reads.

The V gene's germline CDR1 is KGHDR and CDR2 SFDVKD. The ends lost 4 bases at V and 4 bases at J; junction bases unmatched: 6. The CDR3 extends over 15 amino acids. Time point indicated: blood at routine non-recurrence follow-up after resection. Unsorted whole RNA samples from tumor, nontumor lung or frozen PBMC were sequenced. Unique molecular identifiers tagged every individual TCR cDNA molecule. TCRdb reprocessed the 5' RACE reads via MiXCR and lists one record per CDR3 protein. Of tens of thousands of distinct CDR3 sequences listed, approximately 19% are singletons. Here the sequenced sample was PBMCs, taken at follow-up. The sequence was obtained from a male donor with early-stage non-small cell lung cancer. The gene calls are TRBV24-1 and TRBJ2-1; 7 positions match TRBD2. The CDR3 loop is CATSESGIPYNEQFF. DNA of the CDR3: TGTGCCACCAGTGAAAGCGGGATTCCTTACAATGAGCAGTTCTTC.